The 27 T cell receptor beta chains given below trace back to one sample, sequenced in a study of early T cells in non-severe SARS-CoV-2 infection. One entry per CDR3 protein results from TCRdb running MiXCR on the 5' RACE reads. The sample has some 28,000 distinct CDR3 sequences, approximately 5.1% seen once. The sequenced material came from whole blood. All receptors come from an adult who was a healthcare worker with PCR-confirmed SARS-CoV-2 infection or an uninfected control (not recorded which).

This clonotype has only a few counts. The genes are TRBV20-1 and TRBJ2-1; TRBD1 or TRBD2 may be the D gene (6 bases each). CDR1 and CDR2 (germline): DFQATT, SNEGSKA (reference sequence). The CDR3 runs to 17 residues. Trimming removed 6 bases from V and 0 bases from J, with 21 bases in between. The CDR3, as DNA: TGCAGTGCAACTCGTTGGGGGGCCTATAGCTCCTACAATGAGCAGTTCTTC. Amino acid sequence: CSATRWGAYSSYNEQFF.

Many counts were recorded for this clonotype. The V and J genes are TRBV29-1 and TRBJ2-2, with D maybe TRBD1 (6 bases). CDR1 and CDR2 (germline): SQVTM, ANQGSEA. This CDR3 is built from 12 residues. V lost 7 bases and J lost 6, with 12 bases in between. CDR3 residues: CSARGQSGELFF. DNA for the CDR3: TGCAGCGCACGAGGACAGTCCGGGGAGCTGTTTTTT.

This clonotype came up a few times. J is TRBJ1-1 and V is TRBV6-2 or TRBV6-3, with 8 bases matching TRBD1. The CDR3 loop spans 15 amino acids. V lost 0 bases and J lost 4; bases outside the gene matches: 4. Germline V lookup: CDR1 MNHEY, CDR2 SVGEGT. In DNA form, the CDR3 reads TGTGCCAGCAGTTACTCGACAGGGGCCCTCACTGAAGCTTTCTTT. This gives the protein CASSYSTGALTEAFF.

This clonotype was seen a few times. The CDR3 reads CASSTAAQGGFTGELFF. The CDR3 DNA reads as TGTGCCAGTAGTACCGCCGCACAGGGGGGGTTCACCGGGGAGCTGTTTTTT. The chain combines TRBV19 with TRBJ2-2; maybe TRBD1 (8 bases). Germline V gene lookup returns CDR1 LNHDA and CDR2 SQIVND (reference sequence). The CDR3 consists of 17 residues. Trimming pared 4 bases from V and 4 bases from J, leaving 19 bases between.

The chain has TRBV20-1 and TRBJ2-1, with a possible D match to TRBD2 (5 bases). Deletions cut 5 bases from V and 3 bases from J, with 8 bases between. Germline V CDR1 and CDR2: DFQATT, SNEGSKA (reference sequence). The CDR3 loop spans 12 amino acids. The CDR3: CSAALDYNEQFF. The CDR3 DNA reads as TGCAGTGCTGCACTAGACTACAATGAGCAGTTCTTC.

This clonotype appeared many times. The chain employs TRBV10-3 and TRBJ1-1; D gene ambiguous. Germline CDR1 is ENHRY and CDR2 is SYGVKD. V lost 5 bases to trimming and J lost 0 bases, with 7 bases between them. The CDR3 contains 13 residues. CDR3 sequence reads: CAISPGMNTEAFF. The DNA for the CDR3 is TGTGCCATCAGTCCAGGCATGAACACTGAAGCTTTCTTT.

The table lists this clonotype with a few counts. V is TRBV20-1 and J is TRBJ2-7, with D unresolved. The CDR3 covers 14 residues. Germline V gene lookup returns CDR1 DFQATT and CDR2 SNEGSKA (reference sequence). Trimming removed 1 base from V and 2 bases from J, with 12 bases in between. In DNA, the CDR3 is TGCAGTGCTAGAGCCCGGAAGATGGCCTACGAGCAGTACTTC. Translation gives CSARARKMAYEQYF.

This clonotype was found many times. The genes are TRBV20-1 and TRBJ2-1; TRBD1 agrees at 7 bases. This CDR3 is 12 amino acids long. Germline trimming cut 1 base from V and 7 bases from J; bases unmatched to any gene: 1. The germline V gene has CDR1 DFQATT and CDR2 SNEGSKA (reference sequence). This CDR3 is CSARVRGNEQFF. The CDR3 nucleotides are TGCAGTGCTAGAGTCAGGGGGAATGAGCAGTTCTTC.

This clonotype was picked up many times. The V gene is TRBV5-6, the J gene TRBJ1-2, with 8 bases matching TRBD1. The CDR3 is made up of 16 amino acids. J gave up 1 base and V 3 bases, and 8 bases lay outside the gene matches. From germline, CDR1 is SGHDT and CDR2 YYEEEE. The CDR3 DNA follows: TGTGCCAGCAGCTGGGGGGGACAGGTGCTTAACTATGGCTACACCTTC. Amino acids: CASSWGGQVLNYGYTF.

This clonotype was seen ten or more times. In nucleotides, the CDR3 is TGCAGTGCTAGAGACGGCGGGAGGGGCTGGGGAGAGCAGTTCTTC. Amino acid sequence: CSARDGGRGWGEQFF. The chain carries TRBV20-1 and TRBJ2-1; 9 bases map to TRBD2. CDR1 DFQATT and CDR2 SNEGSKA come from the germline V gene (reference sequence). J gave up 10 bases and V 0 bases, and 10 bases lay outside the gene matches. This CDR3 is built from 15 residues.

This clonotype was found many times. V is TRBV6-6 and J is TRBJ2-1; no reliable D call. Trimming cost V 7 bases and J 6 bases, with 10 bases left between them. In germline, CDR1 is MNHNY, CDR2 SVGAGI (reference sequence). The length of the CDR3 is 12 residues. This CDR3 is CASTPVGNEQFF. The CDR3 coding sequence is TGTGCCAGCACTCCGGTGGGCAATGAGCAGTTCTTC.

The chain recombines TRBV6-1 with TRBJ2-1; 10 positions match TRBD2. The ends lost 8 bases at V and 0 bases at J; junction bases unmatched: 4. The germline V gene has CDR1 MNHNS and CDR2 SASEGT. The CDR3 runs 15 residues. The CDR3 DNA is TGTGCCAGCTCTAGCGGGAGAACCTCCTACAATGAGCAGTTCTTC. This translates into CASSSGRTSYNEQFF.

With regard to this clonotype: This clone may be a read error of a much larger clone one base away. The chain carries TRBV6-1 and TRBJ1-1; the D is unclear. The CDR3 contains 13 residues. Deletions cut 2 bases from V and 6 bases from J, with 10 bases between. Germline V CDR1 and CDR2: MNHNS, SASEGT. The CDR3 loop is CASSEWGGAEAFF. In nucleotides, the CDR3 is TGTGCCAGCAGTGAATGGGGAGGCGCTGAAGCTTTCTTT.

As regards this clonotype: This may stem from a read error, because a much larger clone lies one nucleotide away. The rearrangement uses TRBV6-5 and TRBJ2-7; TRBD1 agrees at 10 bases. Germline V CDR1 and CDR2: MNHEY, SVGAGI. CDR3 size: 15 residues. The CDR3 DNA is TGTGCCAGCAGTCACTCCGGGACAGGGGTCTACGAGCAGTACTTC. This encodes CASSHSGTGVYEQYF.

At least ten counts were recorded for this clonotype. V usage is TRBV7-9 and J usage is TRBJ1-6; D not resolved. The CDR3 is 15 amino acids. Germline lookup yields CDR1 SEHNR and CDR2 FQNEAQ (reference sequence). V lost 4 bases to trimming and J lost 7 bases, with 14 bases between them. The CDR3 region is CASSSGSNRNSPLHF. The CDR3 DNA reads TGTGCCAGCAGCTCCGGTTCCAACCGGAATTCACCCCTCCACTTT.

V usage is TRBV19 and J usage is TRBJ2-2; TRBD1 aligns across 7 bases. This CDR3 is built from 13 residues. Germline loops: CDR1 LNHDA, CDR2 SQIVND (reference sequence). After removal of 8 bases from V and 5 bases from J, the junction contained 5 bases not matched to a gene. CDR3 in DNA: TGTGCCAGTCCCGACAGGGTTACCGGGGAGCTGTTTTTT. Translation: CASPDRVTGELFF. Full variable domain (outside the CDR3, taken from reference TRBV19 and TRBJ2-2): DGGITQSPKYLFRKEGQNVTLSCEQNLNHDAMYWYRQDPGQGLRLIYYSQIVNDFQKGDIAEGYSVSREKKESFPLTVTSAQKNPTAFYLCASPDRVTGELFFGEGSRLTVL.

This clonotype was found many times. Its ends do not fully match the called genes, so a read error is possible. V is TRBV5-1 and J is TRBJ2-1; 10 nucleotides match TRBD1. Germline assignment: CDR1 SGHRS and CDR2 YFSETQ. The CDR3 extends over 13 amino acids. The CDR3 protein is CASSYAGTGELSF. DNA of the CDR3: TGCGCCAGCAGCTATGCCGGGACAGGGGAACTGTCCTTC.

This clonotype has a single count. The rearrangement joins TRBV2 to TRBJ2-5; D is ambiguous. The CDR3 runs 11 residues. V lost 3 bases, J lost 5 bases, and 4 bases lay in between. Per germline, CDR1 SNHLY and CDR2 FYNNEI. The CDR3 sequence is CASSEEETQYF. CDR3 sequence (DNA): TGTGCCAGCAGTGAGGAGGAGACCCAGTACTTC.

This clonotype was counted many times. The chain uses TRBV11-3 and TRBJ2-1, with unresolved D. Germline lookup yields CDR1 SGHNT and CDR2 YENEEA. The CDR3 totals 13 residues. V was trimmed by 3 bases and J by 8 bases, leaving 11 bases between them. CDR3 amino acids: CASSFSESHEQFF. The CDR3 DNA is TGTGCCAGCAGCTTTTCTGAGAGCCATGAGCAGTTCTTC.

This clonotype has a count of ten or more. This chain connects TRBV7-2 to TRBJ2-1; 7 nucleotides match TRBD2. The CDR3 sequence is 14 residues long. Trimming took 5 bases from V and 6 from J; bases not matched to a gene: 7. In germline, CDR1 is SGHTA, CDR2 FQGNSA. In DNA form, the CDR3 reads TGTGCCAGCAGCGGGGGAGGGACCGGCAATGAGCAGTTCTTC. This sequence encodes CASSGGGTGNEQFF. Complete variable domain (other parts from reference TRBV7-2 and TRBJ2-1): GAGVSQSPSNKVTEKGKDVELRCDPISGHTALYWYRQSLGQGLEFLIYFQGNSAPDKSGLPSDRFSAERTGGSVSTLTIQRTQQEDSAVYLCASSGGGTGNEQFFGPGTRLTVL.

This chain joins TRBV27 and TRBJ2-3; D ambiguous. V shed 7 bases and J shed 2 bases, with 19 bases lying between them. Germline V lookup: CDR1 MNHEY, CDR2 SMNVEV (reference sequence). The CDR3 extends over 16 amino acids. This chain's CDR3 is CASTSLGSANTDTQYF. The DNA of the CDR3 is TGTGCCAGCACTTCTTTGGGGTCAGCAAACACAGATACGCAGTATTTT.

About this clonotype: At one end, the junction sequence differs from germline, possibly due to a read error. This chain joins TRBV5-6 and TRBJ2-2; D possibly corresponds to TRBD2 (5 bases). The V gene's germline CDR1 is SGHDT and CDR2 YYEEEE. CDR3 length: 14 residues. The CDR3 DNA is TGTGCCAGCAGCTCCGTTCTGGGCACCGGGGAGCTTTTTTTT. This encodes CASSSVLGTGELFF.

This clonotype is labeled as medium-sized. CDR3 amino acids: CSAQGQRPYEQYF. The CDR3 region has the DNA TGCAGTGCTCAGGGACAGCGTCCCTACGAGCAGTACTTC. This chain connects TRBV20-1 to TRBJ2-7; 7 bases are shared with TRBD1. CDR1 and CDR2 from the germline V gene are DFQATT and SNEGSKA (reference sequence). The ends lost 5 bases at V and 2 bases at J; junction bases unmatched: 6. The CDR3 spans 13 residues.

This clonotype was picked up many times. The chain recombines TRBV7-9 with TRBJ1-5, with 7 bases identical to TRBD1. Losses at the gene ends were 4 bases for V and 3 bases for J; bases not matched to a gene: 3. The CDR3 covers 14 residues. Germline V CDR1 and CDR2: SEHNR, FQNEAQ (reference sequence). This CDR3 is CASSSGQLNQPQHF. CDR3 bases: TGTGCCAGCAGCTCGGGACAGCTCAATCAGCCCCAGCATTTT.

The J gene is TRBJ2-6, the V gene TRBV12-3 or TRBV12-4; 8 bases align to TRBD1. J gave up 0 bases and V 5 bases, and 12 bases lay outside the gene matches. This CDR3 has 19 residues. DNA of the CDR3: TGTGCCAGCAGTCCACGACAGGGGTCGGGGAACTCTGGGGCCAACGTCCTGACTTTC. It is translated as CASSPRQGSGNSGANVLTF.

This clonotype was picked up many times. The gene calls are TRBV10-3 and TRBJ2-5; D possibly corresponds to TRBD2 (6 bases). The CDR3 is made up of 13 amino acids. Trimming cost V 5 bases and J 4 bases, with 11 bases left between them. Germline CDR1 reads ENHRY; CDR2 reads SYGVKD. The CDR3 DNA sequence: TGTGCCATCAGTACGGAGGGGAGAGAGACCCAGTACTTC. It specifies CAISTEGRETQYF.

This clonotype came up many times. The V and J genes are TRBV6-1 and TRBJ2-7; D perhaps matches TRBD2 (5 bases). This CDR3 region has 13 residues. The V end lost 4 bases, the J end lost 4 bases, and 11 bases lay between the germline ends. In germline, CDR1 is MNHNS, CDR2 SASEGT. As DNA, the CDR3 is TGTGCCAGCAGTGTTCGGGGAGAATACGAGCAGTACTTC. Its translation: CASSVRGEYEQYF.